The clone carrying this TCR beta chain occurred a few times. Its antigen is currently unknown. CDR3 length: 10 amino acids. The ends were cut back, 2 bases at V and 5 bases at J, with 0 bases in the middle. CDR1 and CDR2 from the germline V gene are MGHDK and SYGVNS. This sample is part of a study of STAT3 mutations in large granular lymphocyte leukemia. Study conclusions and caveats: Persisting codominant clonotypes may have hidden a small pathogenic clone. All newly emerging clones after therapy were STAT3 wild type. At least one immunodominant TCR beta clonotype appeared in every T-cell large granular lymphocyte leukemia patient.

TCRdb's table, derived via immunoSEQ multiplex PCR, lists solely in-frame clones and lacks some. The table has more than 25,000 clones, about 74% seen once. The sequenced sample consisted of peripheral blood mononuclear cells. The genes are TRBV25-1 and TRBJ2-5; D gene uncertain. This TCR was sampled from a woman aged 50 to 65 with T-cell large granular lymphocyte leukemia. Some clones in this sample may be carry-over from other donors' samples. The CDR3 is CASSEETQYF. In nucleotides, the CDR3 is TGTGCCAGCAGTGAAGAGACCCAGTACTTC.